Listed below are T cell receptor beta chains from one sample, sequenced in a study of cytomegalovirus exposure and HLA in healthy donors. Measured with immunoSEQ multiplex PCR; TCRdb has only the in-frame clones, and not every one. The sample contains about 43,000 clones, around 90% of which appear only once. Sequencing was carried out using PBMCs. Receptors originate from a man younger than 35 in good health and CMV-seronegative. Each CDR3 is given with its conserved first and last residue. Each record gives: D gene, J gene, clone size, V gene, CDR3 protein, CDR3 DNA. The D gene is left open where the match is weak. Size is stated for part of the rows, as once, few or many counts, or as a class when the clone is expanded.

- | TRBJ2-1 | - | TRBV9 | CASSPRGSRHEQFF | TGTGCCAGCAGCCCCCGAGGTAGCAGACATGAGCAGTTCTTC
TRBD2 | TRBJ2-1 | - | TRBV10-1 | CASSERLSAGGFYNEQFF | TGCGCCAGCAGTGAAAGGCTTTCGGCGGGGGGATTCTACAATGAGCAGTTCTTC
- | TRBJ2-1 | - | TRBV5-1 | CASSLGANEQFF | TGCGCCAGCAGCTTGGGAGCCAATGAGCAGTTCTTC
- | TRBJ1-4 | - | TRBV7-2 | CASSLGAQGTNEKLFF | TGTGCCAGCAGCTTAGGAGCCCAGGGAACTAATGAAAAACTGTTTTTT
- | TRBJ1-2 | - | TRBV4-3 | CASSQARTHPTF | TGCGCCAGCAGCCAAGCCAGAACCCATCCCACCTTC
- | TRBJ2-2 | - | TRBV19 | CASSIRAGDGTGELFF | TGTGCCAGTAGTATCCGGGCGGGCGACGGTACCGGGGAGCTGTTTTTT
TRBD2 | TRBJ2-7 | - | TRBV28 | CARLAGATYEQYF | TGTGCCAGACTAGCGGGTGCAACCTACGAGCAGTACTTC
- | TRBJ1-4 | few | TRBV7-8 | CASSLDTGLDEKLFF | TGTGCCAGCAGCTTAGATACAGGGCTTGATGAAAAACTGTTTTTT
TRBD2 | TRBJ2-1 | - | TRBV11-2 | CASSLGASGIYNEQFF | TGTGCCAGCAGCTTAGGCGCCAGCGGGATCTACAATGAGCAGTTCTTC
TRBD1 | TRBJ2-3 | - | TRBV6-5 | CASTRDRGRDTQYF | TGTGCCAGTACCCGGGACAGGGGTCGAGATACGCAGTATTTT
- | TRBJ2-2 | - | TRBV6-6 | CASSYKGANTGELFF | TGTGCCAGCAGTTACAAGGGGGCGAACACCGGGGAGCTGTTTTTT
- | TRBJ1-5 | - | TRBV9 | CASSVEIDQPQHF | TGTGCCAGCAGCGTAGAAATAGATCAGCCCCAGCATTTT
TRBD2 | TRBJ2-3 | - | TRBV14 | CASSRISGGAGTDTQYF | TGTGCCAGCAGCCGCATTAGCGGGGGGGCCGGTACAGATACGCAGTATTTT
- | TRBJ1-4 | - | TRBV7-9 | CASSPSGGRINEKLFF | TGTGCCAGCAGTCCGAGCGGAGGACGGATTAATGAAAAACTGTTTTTT
TRBD2 | TRBJ2-1 | once | TRBV7-2 | CASSTGLAGNEQFF | TGTGCCAGCAGCACGGGACTAGCGGGGAATGAGCAGTTCTTC
TRBD2 | TRBJ2-1 | - | TRBV6-1 | CASRPGLAGDRGRFF | TGTGCCAGCAGACCGGGACTAGCGGGAGATAGAGGGAGGTTCTTC
TRBD2 | TRBJ2-3 | - | TRBV7-2 | CASSSGLSITDTQYF | TGTGCCAGCAGCTCGGGACTATCGATCACAGATACGCAGTATTTT
TRBD2 | TRBJ2-1 | - | TRBV9 | CASSAKGTSGRWNEQFF | TGTGCCAGCAGCGCAAAAGGGACTAGCGGGAGATGGAATGAGCAGTTCTTC
TRBD2 | TRBJ2-5 | once | TRBV7-2 | CASSLDLAGGLLETQYF | TGTGCCAGCAGCTTAGATCTAGCGGGGGGGCTATTAGAGACCCAGTACTTC
- | TRBJ1-1 | - | TRBV19 | CASSVKGVTEAFF | TGTGCCAGTAGCGTAAAGGGAGTCACTGAAGCTTTCTTT
- | TRBJ2-1 | - | TRBV13 | CASSPPLREQFF | TGTGCCAGCAGCCCCCCTCTCAGAGAGCAGTTCTTC
TRBD1 | TRBJ2-5 | - | TRBV13 | CASSLGSTGGEETQYF | TGTGCCAGCAGCTTAGGCTCGACAGGGGGCGAGGAGACCCAGTACTTC
- | TRBJ2-3 | - | TRBV19 | CASSELTSIADTQYF | TGTGCCAGTAGTGAACTTACTAGCATAGCAGATACGCAGTATTTT
- | TRBJ2-7 | - | TRBV6-6 | CASSSPWQGGYEQYF | TGTGCCAGCAGTTCCCCGTGGCAGGGAGGCTACGAGCAGTACTTC
- | TRBJ2-1 | - | TRBV5-1 | CASSLGFGLALGGEQFF | TGCGCCAGCAGCTTGGGGTTCGGGTTAGCGCTGGGCGGTGAGCAGTTCTTC
TRBD1 | TRBJ1-3 | - | TRBV19 | CASGQGRSNTIYF | TGTGCCAGTGGACAGGGGAGATCGAACACCATATATTTT
- | TRBJ2-1 | - | TRBV6-6 | CASRARDSLYNEQFF | TGTGCCAGCAGAGCCCGGGACTCACTGTACAATGAGCAGTTCTTC
TRBD1 | TRBJ2-7 | once | TRBV7-6 | CASSYRGTNEQYF | TGTGCCAGCAGCTACAGGGGGACCAACGAGCAGTACTTC
- | TRBJ2-3 | - | TRBV5-4 | CASSPTPDTQYF | TGTGCCAGCAGCCCTACCCCAGATACGCAGTATTTT
TRBD2 | TRBJ2-4 | - | TRBV9 | CASSPGLAGLLAKNIQYF | TGTGCCAGCAGCCCGGGACTAGCGGGCCTTCTAGCCAAAAACATTCAGTACTTC
- | TRBJ2-4 | - | TRBV11-2 | CASSRTVDTSRLAKNIQYF | TGTGCCAGCAGCCGGACTGTGGATACCTCTAGACTAGCCAAAAACATTCAGTACTTC
TRBD1 | TRBJ1-2 | - | TRBV4-1 | CASSPGTDNANYGYTF | TGCGCCAGCAGCCCTGGGACAGACAATGCTAACTATGGCTACACCTTC
- | TRBJ2-2 | - | TRBV6-6 | CASSYPGGQAGELFF | TGTGCCAGCAGTTACCCAGGGGGGCAGGCCGGGGAGCTGTTTTTT
TRBD1 | TRBJ1-1 | once | TRBV19 | CASHRDRNTEAFF | TGTGCCAGTCACCGGGACAGGAACACTGAAGCTTTCTTT
- | TRBJ1-5 | - | TRBV5-6 | CASSLRVGASNQPQHF | TGTGCCAGCAGCTTGCGAGTGGGGGCAAGCAATCAGCCCCAGCATTTT
- | TRBJ1-5 | - | TRBV5-1 | CASSRDNNQPQHF | TGCGCCAGCAGCCGGGACAACAATCAGCCCCAGCATTTT
TRBD2 | TRBJ2-1 | - | TRBV6-5 | CASSEGTSASEQFF | TGTGCCAGCAGTGAAGGGACTAGCGCTTCTGAGCAGTTCTTC
- | TRBJ2-7 | - | TRBV10-3 | CAISEGQNYEQYF | TGTGCCATCAGTGAGGGACAGAACTACGAGCAGTACTTC
- | TRBJ1-2 | - | TRBV6-5 | CASSLAVNYGYTF | TGTGCCAGCAGTTTAGCTGTAAACTATGGCTACACCTTC
TRBD1 | TRBJ2-4 | - | TRBV2 | CASYAGQGGGIQYF | TGTGCCAGTTATGCCGGACAGGGCGGAGGCATTCAGTACTTC
- | TRBJ1-2 | - | TRBV7-8 | CASSLGLEGYTF | TGTGCCAGCAGCTTGGGACTGGAGGGCTACACCTTC
TRBD2 | TRBJ2-1 | - | TRBV11-2 | CASSHGLAGGSGEQFF | TGTGCCAGCAGTCATGGACTAGCGGGAGGTTCAGGTGAGCAGTTCTTC
TRBD2 | TRBJ2-7 | - | TRBV7-2 | CASSPASGRPPYEQYF | TGTGCCAGCAGCCCAGCTAGCGGGAGGCCTCCCTACGAGCAGTACTTC
- | TRBJ1-2 | once | TRBV7-3 | CASSRQSLYGYTF | TGTGCCAGCAGCCGACAGTCCCTCTATGGCTACACCTTC
- | TRBJ1-4 | - | TRBV4-3 | CASSQDLVNEKLFF | TGCGCCAGCAGCCAAGATCTCGTTAATGAAAAACTGTTTTTT
TRBD2 | TRBJ2-5 | - | TRBV7-3 | CASSPLGLAGGETQYF | TGTGCCAGCAGCCCACTGGGACTAGCGGGCGGAGAGACCCAGTACTTC
TRBD1 | TRBJ1-2 | - | TRBV6-6 | CASSPDRDGYTF | TGTGCCAGCAGTCCGGACAGGGATGGCTACACCTTC
TRBD2 | TRBJ2-2 | - | TRBV7-9 | CASRPTISGGAPNTGELFF | TGTGCCAGCAGGCCGACGATTAGCGGGGGGGCTCCGAACACCGGGGAGCTGTTTTTT
- | TRBJ1-4 | - | TRBV7-9 | CASSFGMGPNEKLFF | TGTGCCAGCAGCTTTGGGATGGGGCCTAATGAAAAACTGTTTTTT
- | TRBJ1-5 | - | TRBV28 | CASRERISNQPQHF | TGTGCCAGCAGAGAGAGGATTAGCAATCAGCCCCAGCATTTT
- | TRBJ1-1 | - | TRBV5-1 | CASSLFTGHKNTEAFF | TGCGCCAGCAGCTTGTTTACGGGACATAAGAACACTGAAGCTTTCTTT
- | TRBJ1-1 | - | TRBV25-1 | CASCGGGKGNTEAFF | TGTGCGTCCTGTGGGGGGGGCAAAGGGAACACTGAAGCTTTCTTT
- | TRBJ2-4 | once | TRBV7-8 | CASSLAGMGASKNIQYF | TGTGCCAGCAGCTTAGCGGGGATGGGGGCGTCCAAAAACATTCAGTACTTC
TRBD1 | TRBJ2-4 | - | TRBV7-2 | CASSWRQGAPNIQYF | TGTGCCAGCAGCTGGAGACAGGGGGCGCCGAACATTCAGTACTTC
- | TRBJ1-1 | once | TRBV4-2 | CASSTSTVNTEAFF | TGTGCCAGCAGCACCTCGACAGTGAACACTGAAGCTTTCTTT